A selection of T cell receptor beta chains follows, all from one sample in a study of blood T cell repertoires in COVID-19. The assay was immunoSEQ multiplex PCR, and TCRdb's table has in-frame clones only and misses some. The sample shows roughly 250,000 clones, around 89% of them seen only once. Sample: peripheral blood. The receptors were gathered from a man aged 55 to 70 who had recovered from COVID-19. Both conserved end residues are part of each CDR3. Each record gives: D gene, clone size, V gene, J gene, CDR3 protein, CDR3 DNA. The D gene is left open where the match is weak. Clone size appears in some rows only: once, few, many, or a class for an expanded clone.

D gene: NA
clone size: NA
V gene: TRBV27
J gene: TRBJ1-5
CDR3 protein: CASTAVAGINNQPQHF
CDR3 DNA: TGTGCCAGCACCGCCGTGGCGGGGATAAACAATCAGCCCCAGCATTTT

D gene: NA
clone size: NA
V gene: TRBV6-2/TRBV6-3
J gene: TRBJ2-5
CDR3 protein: CASSYAGTVLETQYF
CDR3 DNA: TGTGCCAGCAGTTACGCCGGGACTGTCCTGGAGACCCAGTACTTC

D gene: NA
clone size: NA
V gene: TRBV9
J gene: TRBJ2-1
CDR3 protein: CASSTAYNEQFF
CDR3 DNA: TGTGCCAGCAGTACAGCCTACAATGAGCAGTTCTTC

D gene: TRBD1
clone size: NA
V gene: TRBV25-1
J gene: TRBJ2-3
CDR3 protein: CASSEYTRAGGMRYTQYF
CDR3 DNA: TGTGCCAGCAGTGAATATACCCGGGCAGGGGGCATGAGATATACGCAGTATTTT

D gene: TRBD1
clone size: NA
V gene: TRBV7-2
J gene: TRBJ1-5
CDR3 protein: CASSLEGALSNQPQHF
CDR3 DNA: TGTGCCAGCAGCTTAGAGGGGGCATTGAGCAATCAGCCCCAGCATTTT

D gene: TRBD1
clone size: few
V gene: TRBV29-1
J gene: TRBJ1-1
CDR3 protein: CSVVEGATEAFF
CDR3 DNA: TGCAGCGTTGTTGAGGGGGCAACTGAAGCTTTCTTT

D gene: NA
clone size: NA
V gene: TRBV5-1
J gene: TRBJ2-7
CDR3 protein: CASSLTVHEQYF
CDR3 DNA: TGCGCCAGCAGCTTAACGGTCCACGAGCAGTACTTC

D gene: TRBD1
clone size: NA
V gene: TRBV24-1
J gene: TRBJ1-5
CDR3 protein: CATSHGQGSNQPQHF
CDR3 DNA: TGTGCCACCAGCCACGGACAGGGAAGCAATCAGCCCCAGCATTTT

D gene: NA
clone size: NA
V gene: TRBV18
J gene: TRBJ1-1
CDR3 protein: CASSPGRTPLNTEAFF
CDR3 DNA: TGTGCCAGCTCCCCCGGCAGGACTCCCCTGAACACTGAAGCTTTCTTT

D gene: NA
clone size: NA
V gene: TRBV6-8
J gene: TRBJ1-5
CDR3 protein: CATDTQGRSNQPQHF
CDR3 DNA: TGTGCCACCGATACACAGGGCAGGAGCAATCAGCCCCAGCATTTT

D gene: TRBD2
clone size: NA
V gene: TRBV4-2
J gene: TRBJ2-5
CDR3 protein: CASSQDLTSGVQETQYF
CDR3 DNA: TGTGCCAGCAGCCAAGATTTAACTAGCGGCGTGCAAGAGACCCAGTACTTC

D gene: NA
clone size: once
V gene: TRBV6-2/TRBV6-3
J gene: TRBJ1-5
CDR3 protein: CASSYETNFYSNQPQHF
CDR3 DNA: TGTGCCAGCAGTTATGAGACAAACTTCTATAGCAATCAGCCCCAGCATTTT

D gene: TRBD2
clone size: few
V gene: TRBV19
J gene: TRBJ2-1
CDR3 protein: CASSMGSGGLSYNEQFF
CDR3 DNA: TGTGCCAGTAGTATGGGTAGCGGGGGGCTCTCCTACAATGAGCAGTTCTTC

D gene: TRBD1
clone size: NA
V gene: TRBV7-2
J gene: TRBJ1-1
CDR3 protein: CASSSNRGNTEAFF
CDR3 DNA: TGTGCCAGCAGCTCGAACAGGGGGAACACTGAAGCTTTCTTT

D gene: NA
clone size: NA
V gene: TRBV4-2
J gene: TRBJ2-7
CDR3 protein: CASSQPDTSLSYEQYF
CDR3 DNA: TGTGCCAGCAGCCAACCGGACACCTCTCTCTCCTACGAGCAGTACTTC

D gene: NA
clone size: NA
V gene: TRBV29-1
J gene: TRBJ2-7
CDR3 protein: CSAVVGAYEQYF
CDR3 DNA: TGCAGCGCGGTAGTAGGAGCCTACGAGCAGTACTTC

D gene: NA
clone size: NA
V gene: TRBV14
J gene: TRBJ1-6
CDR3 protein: CASSPRALGGSPLHF
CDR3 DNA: TGTGCCAGCAGCCCCCGGGCCCTAGGAGGTTCACCCCTCCACTTT

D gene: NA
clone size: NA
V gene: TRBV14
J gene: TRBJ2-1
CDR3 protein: CASSQVWRENYNEQFF
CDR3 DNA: TGTGCCAGCAGCCAAGTATGGAGGGAGAACTACAATGAGCAGTTCTTC

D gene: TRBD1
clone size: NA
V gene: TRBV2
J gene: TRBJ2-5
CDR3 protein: CASSGRDRTPRETQYF
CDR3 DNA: TGTGCCAGCAGTGGACGGGACAGGACCCCTCGGGAGACCCAGTACTTC

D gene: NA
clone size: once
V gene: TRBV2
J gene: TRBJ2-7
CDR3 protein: CASPGVAF
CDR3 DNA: TGTGCCAGCCCGGGGGTAGCCTTC

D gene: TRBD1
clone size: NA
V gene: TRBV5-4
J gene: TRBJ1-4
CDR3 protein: CASSPTGWGEKLFF
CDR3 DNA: TGTGCCAGCAGCCCGACAGGGTGGGGTGAAAAACTGTTTTTT

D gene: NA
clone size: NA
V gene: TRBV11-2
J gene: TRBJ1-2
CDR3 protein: CASRRPGGRDYGYTF
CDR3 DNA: TGTGCCAGCAGAAGACCCGGGGGTAGGGACTATGGCTACACCTTC

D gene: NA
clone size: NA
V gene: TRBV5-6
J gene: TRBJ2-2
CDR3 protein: CASSLGHTGELFF
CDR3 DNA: TGTGCCAGCAGCTTGGGGCACACCGGGGAGCTGTTTTTT

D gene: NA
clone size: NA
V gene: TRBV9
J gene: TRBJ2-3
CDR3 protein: CASSTPLSPEGTDTQYF
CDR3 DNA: TGTGCCAGCAGCACCCCGCTAAGCCCGGAGGGCACAGATACGCAGTATTTT

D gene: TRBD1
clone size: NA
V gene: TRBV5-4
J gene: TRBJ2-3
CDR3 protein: CASSLTGFPDTQYF
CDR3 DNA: TGTGCCAGCAGCCTGACAGGGTTCCCAGATACGCAGTATTTT

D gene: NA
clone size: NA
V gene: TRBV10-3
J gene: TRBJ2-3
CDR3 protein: CAISESNGGSADTQYF
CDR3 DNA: TGTGCCATCAGTGAGTCGAACGGAGGGTCCGCAGATACGCAGTATTTT

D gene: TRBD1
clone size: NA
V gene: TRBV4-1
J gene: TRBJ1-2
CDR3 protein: CASSQDQAGGRGYTF
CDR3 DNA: TGCGCCAGCAGCCAAGATCAAGCAGGGGGCAGGGGCTACACCTTC

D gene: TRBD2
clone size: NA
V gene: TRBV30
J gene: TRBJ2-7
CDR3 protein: CAWRVGGSYEQYF
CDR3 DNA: TGTGCCTGGAGAGTCGGGGGGTCCTACGAGCAGTACTTC

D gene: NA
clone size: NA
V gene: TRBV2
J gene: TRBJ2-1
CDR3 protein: CASSVQRGIYNEQFF
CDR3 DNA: TGTGCCAGCAGCGTACAGAGGGGGATTTACAATGAGCAGTTCTTC

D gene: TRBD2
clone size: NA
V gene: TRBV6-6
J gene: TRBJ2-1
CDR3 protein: CASSVGGSYNEQFF
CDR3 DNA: TGTGCCAGCAGCGTGGGGGGGAGCTACAATGAGCAGTTCTTC

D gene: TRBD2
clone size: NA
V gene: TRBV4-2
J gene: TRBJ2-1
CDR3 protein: CASSHTSGGPGNEQFF
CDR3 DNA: TGTGCCAGCAGCCATACTAGCGGGGGGCCGGGGAATGAGCAGTTCTTC

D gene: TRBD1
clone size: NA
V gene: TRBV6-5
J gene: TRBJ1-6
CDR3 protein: CASSYETGQNSPLHF
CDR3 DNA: TGTGCCAGCAGTTATGAGACAGGGCAAAATTCACCCCTCCACTTT

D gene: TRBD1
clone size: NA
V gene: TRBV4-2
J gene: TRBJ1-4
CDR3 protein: CASSLGLGQGGEKLFF
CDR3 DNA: TGTGCCAGCAGCCTCGGGTTGGGACAGGGGGGTGAAAAACTGTTTTTT

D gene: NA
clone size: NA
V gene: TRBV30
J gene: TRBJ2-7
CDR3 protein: CAWRSGGVYEQYF
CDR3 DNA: TGTGCCTGGAGATCGGGGGGCGTCTACGAGCAGTACTTC

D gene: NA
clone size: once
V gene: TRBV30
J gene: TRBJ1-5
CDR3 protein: CAWSDGQSQPQHF
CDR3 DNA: TGTGCCTGGAGTGATGGCCAGTCTCAGCCCCAGCATTTT

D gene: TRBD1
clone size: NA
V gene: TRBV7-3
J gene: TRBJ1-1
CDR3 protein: CASSLQGVVRTEAFF
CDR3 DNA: TGTGCCAGCAGCTTACAGGGGGTGGTGAGGACTGAAGCTTTCTTT

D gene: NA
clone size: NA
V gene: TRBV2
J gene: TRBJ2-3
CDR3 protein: CAIGGVSDTQYF
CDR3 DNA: TGTGCCATTGGCGGGGTCTCTGATACGCAGTATTTT

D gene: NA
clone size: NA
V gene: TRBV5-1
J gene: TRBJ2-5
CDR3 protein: CASSSPVETQYF
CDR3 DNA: TGCGCCAGCAGCTCCCCAGTAGAGACCCAGTACTTC

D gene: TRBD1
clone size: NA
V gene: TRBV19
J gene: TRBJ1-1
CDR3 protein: CASSTRQGAAFF
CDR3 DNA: TGTGCCAGTAGTACAAGACAGGGTGCAGCTTTCTTT

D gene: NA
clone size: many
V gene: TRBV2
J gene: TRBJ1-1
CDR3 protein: CASRPRGGGDTEAFF
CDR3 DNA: TGTGCCAGCAGACCAAGGGGAGGGGGGGACACTGAAGCTTTCTTT

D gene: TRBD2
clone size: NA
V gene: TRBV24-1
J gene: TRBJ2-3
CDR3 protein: CATSVKRGATDTQYF
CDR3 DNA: TGTGCCACCAGTGTCAAGCGGGGGGCTACAGATACGCAGTATTTT

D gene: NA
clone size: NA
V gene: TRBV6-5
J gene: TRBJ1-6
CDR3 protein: CASSSLGGLNNSPLHF
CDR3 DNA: TGTGCCAGCAGTTCCTTGGGGGGGTTAAATAATTCACCCCTCCACTTT